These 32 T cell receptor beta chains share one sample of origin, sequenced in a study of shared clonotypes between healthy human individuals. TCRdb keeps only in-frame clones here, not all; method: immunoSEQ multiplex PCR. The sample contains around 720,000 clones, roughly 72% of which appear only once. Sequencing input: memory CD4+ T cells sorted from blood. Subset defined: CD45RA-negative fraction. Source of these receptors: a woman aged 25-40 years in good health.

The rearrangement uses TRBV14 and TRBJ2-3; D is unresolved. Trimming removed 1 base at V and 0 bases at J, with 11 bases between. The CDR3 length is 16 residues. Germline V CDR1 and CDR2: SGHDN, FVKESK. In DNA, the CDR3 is TGTGCCAGCAGCCAAGGGGCCATTTCTAGCACAGATACGCAGTATTTT. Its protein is CASSQGAISSTDTQYF.

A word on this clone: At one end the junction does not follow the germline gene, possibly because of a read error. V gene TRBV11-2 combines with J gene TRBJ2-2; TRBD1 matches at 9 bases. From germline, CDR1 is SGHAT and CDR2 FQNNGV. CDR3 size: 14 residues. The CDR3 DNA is TGTGCCAGCACCTTACAGGGGGCGATCGGGGAGCTGTTTTTT. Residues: CASTLQGAIGELFF.

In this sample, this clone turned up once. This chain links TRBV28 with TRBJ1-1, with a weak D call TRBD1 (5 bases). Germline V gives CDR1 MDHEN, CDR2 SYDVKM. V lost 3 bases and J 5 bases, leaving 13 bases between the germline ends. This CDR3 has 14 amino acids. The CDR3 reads CASSFGGERTEAFF. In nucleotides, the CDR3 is TGTGCCAGCAGTTTCGGGGGAGAGAGGACTGAAGCTTTCTTT.

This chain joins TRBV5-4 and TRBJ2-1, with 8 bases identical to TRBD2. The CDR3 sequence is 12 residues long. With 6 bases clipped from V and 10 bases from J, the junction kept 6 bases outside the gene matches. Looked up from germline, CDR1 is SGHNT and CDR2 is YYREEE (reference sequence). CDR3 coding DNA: TGTGCCAGCAACAAAGGACTAGCCGAGCAGTTCTTC. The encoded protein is CASNKGLAEQFF.

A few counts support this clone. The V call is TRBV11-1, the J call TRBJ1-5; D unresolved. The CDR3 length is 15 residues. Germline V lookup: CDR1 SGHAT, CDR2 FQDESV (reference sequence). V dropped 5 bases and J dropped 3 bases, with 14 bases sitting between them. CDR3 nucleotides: TGTGCCAGCAGCGAATCTGGTGGCAACAATCAGCCCCAGCATTTT. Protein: CASSESGGNNQPQHF.

Here the CDR3 reads CASRPGQGRSGSYNEQFF. The CDR3 coding sequence is TGTGCCAGCAGGCCGGGACAGGGTAGGTCAGGCTCCTACAATGAGCAGTTCTTC. The chain links TRBV28 to TRBJ2-1; 9 bases align to TRBD1. There are 18 residues in the CDR3. Germline V gives CDR1 MDHEN, CDR2 SYDVKM. Trimming cost V 6 bases and J 0 bases; bases outside gene matches: 12.

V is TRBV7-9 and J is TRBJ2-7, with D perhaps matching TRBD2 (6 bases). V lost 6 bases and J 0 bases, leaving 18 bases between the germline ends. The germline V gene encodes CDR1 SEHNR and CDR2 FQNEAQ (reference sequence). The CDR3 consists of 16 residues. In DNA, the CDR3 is TGTGCCAGCAGGCGTATCCTGGGTAGCGGCTCCTACGAGCAGTACTTC. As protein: CASRRILGSGSYEQYF.

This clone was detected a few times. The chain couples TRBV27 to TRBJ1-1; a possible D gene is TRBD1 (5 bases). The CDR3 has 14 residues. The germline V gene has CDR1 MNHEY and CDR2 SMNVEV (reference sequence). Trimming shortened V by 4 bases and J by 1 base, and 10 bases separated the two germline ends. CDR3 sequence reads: CASSSPGSNTEAFF. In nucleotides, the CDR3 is TGTGCCAGCAGTTCTCCAGGGTCGAACACTGAAGCTTTCTTT.

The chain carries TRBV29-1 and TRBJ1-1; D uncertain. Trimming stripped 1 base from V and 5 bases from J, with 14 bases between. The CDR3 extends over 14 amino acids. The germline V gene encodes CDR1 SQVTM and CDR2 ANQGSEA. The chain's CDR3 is CSVEVGGSGTEAFF. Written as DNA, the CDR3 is TGCAGCGTTGAAGTAGGAGGTAGCGGGACTGAAGCTTTCTTT.

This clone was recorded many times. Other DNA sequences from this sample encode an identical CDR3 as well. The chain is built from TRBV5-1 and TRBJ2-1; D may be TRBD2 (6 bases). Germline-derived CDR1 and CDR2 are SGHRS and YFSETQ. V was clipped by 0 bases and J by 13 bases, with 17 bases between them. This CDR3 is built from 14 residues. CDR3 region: CASSLVQRAGLQFF. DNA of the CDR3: TGCGCCAGCAGCTTGGTTCAGAGAGCAGGACTACAGTTCTTC. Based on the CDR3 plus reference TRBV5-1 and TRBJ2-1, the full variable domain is KAGVTQTPRYLIKTRGQQVTLSCSPISGHRSVSWYQQTPGQGLQFLFEYFSETQRNKGNFPGRFSGRQFSNSRSEMNVSTLELGDSALYLCASSLVQRAGLQFFGPGTRLTVL.

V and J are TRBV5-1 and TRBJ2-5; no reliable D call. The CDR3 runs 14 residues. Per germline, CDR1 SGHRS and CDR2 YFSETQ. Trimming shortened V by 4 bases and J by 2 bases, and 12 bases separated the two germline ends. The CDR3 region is CASSRKDRQETQYF. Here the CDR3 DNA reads TGCGCCAGCAGCCGCAAGGACCGACAAGAGACCCAGTACTTC.

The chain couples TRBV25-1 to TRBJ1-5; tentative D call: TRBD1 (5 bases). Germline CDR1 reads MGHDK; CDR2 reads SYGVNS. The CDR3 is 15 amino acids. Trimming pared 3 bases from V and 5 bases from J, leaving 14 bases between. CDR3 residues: CASSEMLKGHQPQHF. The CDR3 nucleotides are TGTGCCAGCAGTGAGATGTTGAAGGGACATCAGCCCCAGCATTTT.

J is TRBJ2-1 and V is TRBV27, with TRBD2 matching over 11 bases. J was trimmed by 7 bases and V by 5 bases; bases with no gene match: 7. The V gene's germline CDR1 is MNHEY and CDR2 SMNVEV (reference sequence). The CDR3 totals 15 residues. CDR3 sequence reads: CASSQTSGVVNEQFF. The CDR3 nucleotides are TGTGCCAGCAGTCAGACTAGCGGGGTGGTTAATGAGCAGTTCTTC.

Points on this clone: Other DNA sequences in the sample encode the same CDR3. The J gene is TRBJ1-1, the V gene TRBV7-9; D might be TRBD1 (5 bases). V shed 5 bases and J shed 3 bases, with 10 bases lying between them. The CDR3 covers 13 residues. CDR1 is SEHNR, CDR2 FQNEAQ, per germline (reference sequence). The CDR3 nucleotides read TGTGCCAGCAGCCCAGGGCCGGACACTGAAGCTTTCTTT. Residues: CASSPGPDTEAFF.

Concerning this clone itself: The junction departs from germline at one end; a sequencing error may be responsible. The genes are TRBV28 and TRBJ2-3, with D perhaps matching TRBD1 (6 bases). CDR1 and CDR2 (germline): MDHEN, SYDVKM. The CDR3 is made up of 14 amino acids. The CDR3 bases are TGTGCCAGCAGTTTACCCGAGGGAACTTTTGGGACAAATTTT. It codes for CASSLPEGTFGTNF.

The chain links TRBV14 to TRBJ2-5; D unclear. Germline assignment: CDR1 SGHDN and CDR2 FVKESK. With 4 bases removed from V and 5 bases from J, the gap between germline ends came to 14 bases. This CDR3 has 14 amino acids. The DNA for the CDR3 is TGTGCCAGCAGCCCCCCTGCTAGACTGGAGACCCAGTACTTC. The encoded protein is CASSPPARLETQYF.

The CDR3 is CASSLAGQIYEQYF. The CDR3 DNA is TGTGCCAGCAGCTTGGCGGGACAAATCTACGAGCAGTACTTC. The chain recombines TRBV5-4 with TRBJ2-7; TRBD1 is a possible D gene (6 bases). The germline V gene has CDR1 SGHNT and CDR2 YYREEE (reference sequence). CDR3 size: 14 residues. Trimming stripped 0 bases from V and 3 bases from J, with 10 bases between.

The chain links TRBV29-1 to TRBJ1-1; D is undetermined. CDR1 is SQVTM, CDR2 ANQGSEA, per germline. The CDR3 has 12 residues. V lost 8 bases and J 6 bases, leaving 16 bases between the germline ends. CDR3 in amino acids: CSIGVSGAEAFF. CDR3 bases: TGCAGCATTGGGGTCTCGGGTGCTGAAGCTTTCTTT.

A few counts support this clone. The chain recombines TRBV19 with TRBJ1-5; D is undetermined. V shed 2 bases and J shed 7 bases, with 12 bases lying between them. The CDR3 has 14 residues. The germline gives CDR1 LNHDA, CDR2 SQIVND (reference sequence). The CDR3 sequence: CASSISGRRQPQHF. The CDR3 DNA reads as TGTGCCAGTAGTATAAGCGGGAGGAGGCAGCCCCAGCATTTT.

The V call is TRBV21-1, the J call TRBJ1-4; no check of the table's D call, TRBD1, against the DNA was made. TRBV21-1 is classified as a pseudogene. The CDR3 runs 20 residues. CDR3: CASSKILAFGTDRSGEKLFF. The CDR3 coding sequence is TGTGCCAGCAGCAAAATTCTAGCCTTCGGGACAGATCGCTCGGGGGAAAAACTGTTTTTT.

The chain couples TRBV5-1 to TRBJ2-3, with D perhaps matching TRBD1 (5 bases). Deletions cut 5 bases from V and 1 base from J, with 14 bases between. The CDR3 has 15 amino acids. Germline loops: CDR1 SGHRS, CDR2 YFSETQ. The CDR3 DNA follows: TGCGCCAGCAGTAACGGCCAGGGCGGCACAGATACGCAGTATTTT. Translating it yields CASSNGQGGTDTQYF. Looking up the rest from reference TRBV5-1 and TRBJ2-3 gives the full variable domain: KAGVTQTPRYLIKTRGQQVTLSCSPISGHRSVSWYQQTPGQGLQFLFEYFSETQRNKGNFPGRFSGRQFSNSRSEMNVSTLELGDSALYLCASSNGQGGTDTQYFGPGTRLTVL.

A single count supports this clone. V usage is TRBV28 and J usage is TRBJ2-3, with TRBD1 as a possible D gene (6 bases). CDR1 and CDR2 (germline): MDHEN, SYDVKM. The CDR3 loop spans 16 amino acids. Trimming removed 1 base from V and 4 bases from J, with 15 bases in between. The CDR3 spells CASSLSAAGGADTQYF. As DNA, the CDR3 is TGTGCCAGCAGTTTATCAGCTGCTGGGGGCGCAGATACGCAGTATTTT.

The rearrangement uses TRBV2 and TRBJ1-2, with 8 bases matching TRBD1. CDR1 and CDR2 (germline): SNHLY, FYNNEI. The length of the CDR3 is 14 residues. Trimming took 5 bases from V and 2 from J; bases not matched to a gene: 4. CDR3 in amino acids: CASSSSGGNYGYTF. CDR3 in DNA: TGTGCCAGCAGTTCATCAGGGGGCAACTATGGCTACACCTTC.

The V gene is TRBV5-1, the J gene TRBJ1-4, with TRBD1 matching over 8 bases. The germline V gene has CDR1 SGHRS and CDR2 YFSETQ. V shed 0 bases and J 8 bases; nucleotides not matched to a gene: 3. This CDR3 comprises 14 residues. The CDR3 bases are TGCGCCAGCAGCTTGGGGACAGGGAACGAAAAACTGTTTTTT. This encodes CASSLGTGNEKLFF.

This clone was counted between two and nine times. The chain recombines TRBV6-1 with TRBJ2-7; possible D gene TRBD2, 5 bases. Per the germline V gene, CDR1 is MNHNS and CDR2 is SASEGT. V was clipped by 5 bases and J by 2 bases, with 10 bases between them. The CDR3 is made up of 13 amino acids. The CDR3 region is CASSPTGTYEQYF. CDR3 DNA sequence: TGTGCCAGCAGTCCCACGGGAACCTACGAGCAGTACTTC.

The CDR3 loop reads CAWSVRVTEAFF. CDR3 DNA sequence: TGTGCCTGGAGTGTACGGGTCACTGAAGCTTTCTTT. The V call is TRBV30, the J call TRBJ1-1; no firm D call. The V end lost 0 bases, the J end lost 4 bases, and 6 bases lay between the germline ends. CDR3 length equals 12 residues. Per the germline V gene, CDR1 is GTSNPN and CDR2 is SVGIG (reference sequence).

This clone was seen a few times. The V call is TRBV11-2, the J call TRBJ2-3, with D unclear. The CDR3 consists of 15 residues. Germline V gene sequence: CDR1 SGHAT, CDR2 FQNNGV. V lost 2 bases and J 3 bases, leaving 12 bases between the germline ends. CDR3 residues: CASSLTTTITDTQYF. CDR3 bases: TGTGCCAGCAGCTTAACCACAACGATTACAGATACGCAGTATTTT. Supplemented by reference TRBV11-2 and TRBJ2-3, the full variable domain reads EAGVAQSPRYKIIEKRQSVAFWCNPISGHATLYWYQQILGQGPKLLIQFQNNGVVDDSQLPKDRFSAERLKGVDSTLKIQPAKLEDSAVYLCASSLTTTITDTQYFGPGTRLTVL.

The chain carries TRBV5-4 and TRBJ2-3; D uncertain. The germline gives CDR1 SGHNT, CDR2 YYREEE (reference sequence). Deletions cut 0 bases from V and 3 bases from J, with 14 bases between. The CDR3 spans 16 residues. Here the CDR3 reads CASSLAADPLTDTQYF. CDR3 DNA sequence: TGTGCCAGCAGCTTGGCCGCGGACCCCTTGACAGATACGCAGTATTTT.

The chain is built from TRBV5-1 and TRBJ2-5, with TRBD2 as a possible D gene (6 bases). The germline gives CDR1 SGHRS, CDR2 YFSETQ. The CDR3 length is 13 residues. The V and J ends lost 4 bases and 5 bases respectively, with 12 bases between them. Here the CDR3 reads CASSTNRGETQYF. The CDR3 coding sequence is TGCGCCAGCAGCACGAACCGGGGGGAGACCCAGTACTTC.

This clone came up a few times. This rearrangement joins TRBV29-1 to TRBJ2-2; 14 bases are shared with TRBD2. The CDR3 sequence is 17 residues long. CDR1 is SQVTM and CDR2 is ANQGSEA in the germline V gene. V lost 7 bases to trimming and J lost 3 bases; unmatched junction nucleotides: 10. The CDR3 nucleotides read TGCAGCGCCAAGGGGACTAGCGGGAGTAGGGACACCGGGGAGCTGTTTTTT. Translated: CSAKGTSGSRDTGELFF.

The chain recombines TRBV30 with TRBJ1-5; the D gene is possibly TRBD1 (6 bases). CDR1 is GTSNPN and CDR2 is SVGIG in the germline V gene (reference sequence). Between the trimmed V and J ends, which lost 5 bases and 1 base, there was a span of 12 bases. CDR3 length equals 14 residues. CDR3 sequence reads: CAWGKGGSNQPQHF. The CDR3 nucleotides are TGTGCCTGGGGGAAAGGGGGGAGCAATCAGCCCCAGCATTTT.

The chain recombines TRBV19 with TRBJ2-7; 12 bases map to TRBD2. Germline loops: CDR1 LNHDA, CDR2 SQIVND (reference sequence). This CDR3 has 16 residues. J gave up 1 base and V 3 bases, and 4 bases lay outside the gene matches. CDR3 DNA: TGTGCCAGTAGTATGCGGACTAGCGGGATTTCCTACGAGCAGTACTTC. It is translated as CASSMRTSGISYEQYF. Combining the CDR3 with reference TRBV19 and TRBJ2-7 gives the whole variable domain DGGITQSPKYLFRKEGQNVTLSCEQNLNHDAMYWYRQDPGQGLRLIYYSQIVNDFQKGDIAEGYSVSREKKESFPLTVTSAQKNPTAFYLCASSMRTSGISYEQYFGPGTRLTVT.